Below are 11 T cell receptor beta chains sequenced from a single sample in a study of T cells in localized non-small cell lung cancer. Using immunoSEQ multiplex PCR, the repertoire was profiled, and TCRdb retains in-frame clones only, with some absent. Seen here are more than 1,200 clones, around a quarter observed once, and the top ten hold around 12%. The sequenced sample was normal lung tissue next to the tumor, obtained before any cancer treatment. Source of these receptors: a male donor aged 60 or older with stage I lung adenocarcinoma.

The V gene is TRBV10-2, the J gene TRBJ2-1, with a weak D call TRBD1 (5 bases). Per germline, CDR1 WSHSY and CDR2 SAAADI. The CDR3 covers 14 residues. Trimming took 3 bases from V and 6 from J, leaving 12 bases between them. The CDR3 sequence: CASSDRREGNEQFF. The CDR3 coding sequence is TGCGCCAGCAGTGATCGCAGGGAAGGCAATGAGCAGTTCTTC.

J is TRBJ1-1 and V is TRBV15; D is uncertain. Germline V gene lookup returns CDR1 LNHNV and CDR2 YYDKDF (reference sequence). Between the trimmed V and J ends, which lost 1 base and 5 bases, there was a span of 11 bases. This CDR3 spans 14 amino acids. The CDR3 DNA sequence: TGTGCCACCAGCAGAGGTCCATCGGGTACTGAAGCTTTCTTT. Its translation: CATSRGPSGTEAFF.

V gene TRBV19 combines with J gene TRBJ1-3, with a weak D call TRBD1 (5 bases). V was pared by 5 bases and J by 7 bases, with 15 bases between. Per the germline V gene, CDR1 is LNHDA and CDR2 is SQIVND (reference sequence). This CDR3 is 14 amino acids long. The CDR3 protein is CASSSGHSGNTIYF. CDR3 sequence (DNA): TGTGCCAGTAGTTCCGGACATTCAGGGAACACCATATATTTT. The full variable domain, with the rest looked up from reference TRBV19 and TRBJ1-3, is DGGITQSPKYLFRKEGQNVTLSCEQNLNHDAMYWYRQDPGQGLRLIYYSQIVNDFQKGDIAEGYSVSREKKESFPLTVTSAQKNPTAFYLCASSSGHSGNTIYFGEGSWLTVV.

The CDR3 is CASSPPTSGQETQYF. The CDR3 DNA sequence: TGTGCCAGCTCACCACCGACTAGCGGTCAAGAGACCCAGTACTTC. V is TRBV18 and J is TRBJ2-5; the match to TRBD2 covers 9 bases. The CDR3 sequence is 15 residues long. The germline CDR1 and CDR2 sequences are KGHSH and LQKENI. J gave up 2 bases and V 0 bases, and 1 base lay outside the gene matches. Using reference TRBV18 and TRBJ2-5 for the parts outside the CDR3, the full variable domain is NAGVMQNPRHLVRRRGQEARLRCSPMKGHSHVYWYRQLPEEGLKFMVYLQKENIIDESGMPKERFSAEFPKEGPSILRIQQVVRGDSAAYFCASSPPTSGQETQYFGPGTRLLVL.

The genes are TRBV19 and TRBJ2-1, with 8 positions matching TRBD2. The V and J ends lost 4 bases and 9 bases, in that order; junction bases with no gene match: 20. The CDR3 contains 18 residues. Germline-derived CDR1 and CDR2 are LNHDA and SQIVND (reference sequence). This CDR3 reads CASSTLRSAGVREGEQFF. The CDR3 DNA reads as TGTGCCAGTAGTACCCTCCGGTCGGCGGGGGTACGGGAGGGTGAGCAGTTCTTC. Using reference TRBV19 and TRBJ2-1 for the parts outside the CDR3, the full variable domain is DGGITQSPKYLFRKEGQNVTLSCEQNLNHDAMYWYRQDPGQGLRLIYYSQIVNDFQKGDIAEGYSVSREKKESFPLTVTSAQKNPTAFYLCASSTLRSAGVREGEQFFGPGTRLTVL.

CDR3 nucleotides: TGTGCCAGTAGTATCCCCGGGACTAGCGGGAGGGTCTACAATGAGCAGTTCTTC. It codes for CASSIPGTSGRVYNEQFF. V gene TRBV19 combines with J gene TRBJ2-1; 16 bases are shared with TRBD2. Germline trimming cut 3 bases from V and 3 bases from J; bases unmatched to any gene: 5. Germline V gene sequence: CDR1 LNHDA, CDR2 SQIVND (reference sequence). There are 18 residues in the CDR3.

This chain joins TRBV18 and TRBJ2-4; 7 bases match TRBD1. Germline V gene lookup returns CDR1 KGHSH and CDR2 LQKENI. Germline trimming cut 3 bases from V and 4 bases from J; bases unmatched to any gene: 0. The CDR3 has 13 residues. The CDR3 loop is CASSPGQKNIQYF. The CDR3 region has the DNA TGTGCCAGCTCACCGGGACAGAAAAACATTCAGTACTTC.

This clone ranks as medium-sized. This CDR3 is CASSFGRGGTGELFF. In DNA, the CDR3 is TGTGCCAGCAGCTTCGGCAGGGGAGGAACCGGGGAGCTGTTTTTT. The gene calls are TRBV11-3 and TRBJ2-2; either TRBD1 or TRBD2 may supply D (6 bases each). Per the germline V gene, CDR1 is SGHNT and CDR2 is YENEEA. The CDR3 covers 15 residues. The V and J ends lost 3 bases and 5 bases respectively, with 13 bases between them.

This clone is categorized as large. The chain couples TRBV11-3 to TRBJ2-7, with TRBD1 matching over 7 bases. The germline gives CDR1 SGHNT, CDR2 YENEEA. After removal of 3 bases from V and 5 bases from J, the junction contained 7 bases not matched to a gene. The CDR3 has 14 residues. The CDR3 coding sequence is TGTGCCAGCAGCTTGACTGAGACAGGGCACGAGCAGTACTTC. Its protein product is CASSLTETGHEQYF.

Within the sample, this clone is large. The V call is TRBV6-8, the J call TRBJ2-2; 9 bases line up with TRBD2. CDR3 length: 18 amino acids. The V and J ends lost 1 base and 6 bases, in that order; junction bases with no gene match: 12. Germline assignment: CDR1 MNHGY and CDR2 SAAAGT. The CDR3 sequence is CASSYYIRGLAGPGELFF. CDR3 DNA sequence: TGTGCCAGCAGTTACTATATTCGGGGCCTAGCGGGGCCCGGGGAGCTGTTTTTT.

The CDR3 DNA follows: TGTGCCAGCAGTGAAATACGGACCACCGGGGAGCTGTTTTTT. Amino acid sequence: CASSEIRTTGELFF. The J gene is TRBJ2-2, the V gene TRBV2; D not resolved. V shed 2 bases and J shed 4 bases, with 8 bases lying between them. The CDR3 consists of 14 residues. Germline assignment: CDR1 SNHLY and CDR2 FYNNEI.